This T cell receptor beta chain was recovered during a study of shared clonotypes between healthy human individuals. Study information: Per-donor plates numbered three CD4 naive, three CD4 memory, two CD8 naive and one CD8 memory.

CDR1 is GTSNPN, CDR2 SVGIG, per germline (reference sequence). Deletions cut 5 bases from V and 4 bases from J, with 18 bases between. This CDR3 is 14 amino acids long. The assay was immunoSEQ multiplex PCR, and TCRdb's table has in-frame clones only and misses some. This table holds 1.5 million to 2.5 million clones, around 96% found once. This clone has a handful of counts. Naive CD8 cells lacked CD45RO and underwent positive selection for CCR7, leaving out terminally differentiated effector memory CD45RA+ cells. The sequencing sample was made of naive CD8+ T cells sorted from blood. The origin of this receptor is a man aged 18 to 30 in good health. The chain has TRBV30 and TRBJ2-7; perhaps TRBD1 as D (6 bases). The CDR3 DNA follows: TGTGCCTGGGGGACCGAGGACAGAATTTACGAGCAGTACTTC. It encodes CAWGTEDRIYEQYF.